The clone carrying this T cell receptor beta chain was seen just once. Per the study methods: Reference gene primer amplification yielded estimated nucleated cell counts. Repertoires were generated with immunoSEQ multiplex PCR, while TCRdb's copy carries only in-frame clones and drops some. That table is the source of V, J and clone size, and D and trimming were worked out from the DNA. The table has about 150,000 clones, more than 70% seen once; the top ten hold roughly an eighth. This specimen belongs to a study of blood T cell repertoires in COVID-19. Study summary: Both acute and convalescent COVID-19 samples were obtained from the United States, Italy and Spain. From T cells, B-cell-depleted T cells, or PBMCs came the material, which was cDNA or gDNA.

Germline V gene sequence: CDR1 MNHEY, CDR2 SVGAGI. Trimming removed 7 bases at V and 2 bases at J, with 6 bases between. This CDR3 is 12 amino acids long. The specimen sequenced was peripheral blood. The genes are TRBV6-5 and TRBJ1-5, with D perhaps TRBD1 (5 bases). The clonotype was recovered from a man younger than 35 with active or convalescent COVID-19. The CDR3 loop is CASKGGNQPQHF. In nucleotides, the CDR3 is TGTGCCAGCAAAGGGGGCAATCAGCCCCAGCATTTT.